This T cell receptor beta chain was observed in a study of CD8 T cells in Susac syndrome. Germline CDR1 and CDR2: SQVTM and ANQGSEA. Trimming removed 7 bases from V and 0 bases from J; junction bases left unmatched: 4. The CDR3 consists of 14 residues. Random hexamers were used to reverse transcribe the RNA input (0.5 to 1 ug). The authors amplified TCR beta CDR3 across 54 Vbeta and 13 Jbeta using immunoSEQ multiplex PCR. TCRdb used MiXCR to reprocess the immunoSEQ multiplex PCR reads, holding one entry per CDR3 protein. The sample has more than 40,000 distinct CDR3 sequences, under 95% seen once. Controls were age- and sex-matched healthy donors.

The sample comprised CD8+ T cells from PBMCs. V usage is TRBV29-1 and J usage is TRBJ2-1; 9 bases map to TRBD2. This clonotype was obtained from a human donor in good health. The CDR3 bases are TGCAGCGCTAGCGGGACGAGCTCCTACAATGAGCAGTTCTTC. Protein product: CSASGTSSYNEQFF.